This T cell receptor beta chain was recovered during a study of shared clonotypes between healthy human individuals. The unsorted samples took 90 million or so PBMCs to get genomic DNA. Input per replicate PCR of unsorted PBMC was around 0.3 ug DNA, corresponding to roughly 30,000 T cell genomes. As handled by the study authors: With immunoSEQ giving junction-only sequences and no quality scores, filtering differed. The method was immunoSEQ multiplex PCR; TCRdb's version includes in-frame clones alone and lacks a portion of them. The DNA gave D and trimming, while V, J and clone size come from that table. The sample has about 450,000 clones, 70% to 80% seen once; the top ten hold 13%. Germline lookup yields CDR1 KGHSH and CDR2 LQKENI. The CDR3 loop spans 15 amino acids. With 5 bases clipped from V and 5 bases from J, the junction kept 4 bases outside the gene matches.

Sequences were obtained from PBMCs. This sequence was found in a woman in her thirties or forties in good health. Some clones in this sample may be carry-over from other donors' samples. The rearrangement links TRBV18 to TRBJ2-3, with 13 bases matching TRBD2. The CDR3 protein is CASSLGLAGLDTQYF. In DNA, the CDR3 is TGTGCCAGCTCATTGGGACTAGCGGGACTAGATACGCAGTATTTT.